The 2 T cell receptor beta chains presented below share a single source sample, sequenced in a study of blood T cell repertoires in COVID-19. Clones were sequenced by immunoSEQ multiplex PCR, and TCRdb holds only the in-frame ones, with some missing. This repertoire shows 200,000 to 300,000 clones, around nine tenths found once; its top ten account for 0.95% to 1%. The source material was peripheral blood. All receptors derive from a woman aged 40-49 years who had recovered from COVID-19.

This chain connects TRBV4-1 to TRBJ2-7, with 8 bases matching TRBD1. The CDR3 runs 14 residues. The ends lost 4 bases at V and 2 bases at J; junction bases unmatched: 4. The germline gives CDR1 MGHRA, CDR2 YSYEKL. The CDR3 DNA follows: TGCGCCAGCAGCCCCGGACAGGGAACCTACGAGCAGTACTTC. Protein: CASSPGQGTYEQYF.

This clone was seen more than once but under ten times. The rearrangement uses TRBV24-1 and TRBJ1-6, with D possibly matching TRBD1 (5 bases). Per the germline V gene, CDR1 is KGHDR and CDR2 is SFDVKD. Trimming took 7 bases from V and 7 from J, leaving 10 bases between them. The CDR3 is made up of 13 amino acids. CDR3 residues: CATRAGGNSPLHF. CDR3 sequence (DNA): TGTGCCACCAGGGCCGGGGGGAATTCACCCCTCCACTTT.